This T cell receptor (beta chain) was identified during a study of T cell repertoires in cytomegalovirus infection. Notes on this clonotype: Its antigen is not identified.

MiXCR was run by TCRdb on the reads, yielding one entry per CDR3 protein. The sample contains some 350,000 distinct CDR3 sequences, less than 20% of which appear only once. Study outcomes and limitations: HLA-C-restricted, CMV-specific TCR beta clonotypes were dominant ex vivo. Adding up the frequency of public TCR beta families identified people who carried CMV plus the relevant HLA.

This CDR3 is built from 14 residues. Losses at the gene ends were 3 bases for V and 5 bases for J; bases not matched to a gene: 5. CDR1 is LNHDA, CDR2 SQIVND, per germline (reference sequence). The chain carries TRBV19 and TRBJ2-5; 8 nucleotides line up with TRBD1. The sequenced sample consisted of PBMCs. This sequence was found in a human donor in good health (CMV status not recorded). Some clones in this sample may be carry-over from other donors' samples. CDR3 coding DNA: TGTGCCAGTAGTATTACGGACAGGGTGGAGACCCAGTACTTC. Translated, it gives CASSITDRVETQYF.